The 6 T cell receptor beta chains below were found in one sample sequenced in a study of cytomegalovirus exposure and HLA in healthy donors. The assay was immunoSEQ multiplex PCR, and TCRdb's table has in-frame clones only and misses some. Among around 70,000 clones, approximately 95% were seen once, and the ten largest hold about 1.6%. The specimen sequenced was PBMCs. The receptors derive from a man between 18 and 35 years old in good health and CMV-seropositive.

The chain is built from TRBV2 and TRBJ1-3, with D possibly TRBD1 on 6 matching bases. Germline V gene sequence: CDR1 SNHLY, CDR2 FYNNEI. This CDR3 has 15 residues. V lost 7 bases to trimming and J lost 1 base, with 14 bases between them. The CDR3 reads CASTVQGGSGNTIYF. The CDR3 coding sequence is TGTGCCAGCACGGTCCAAGGGGGATCTGGAAACACCATATATTTT.

The chain carries TRBV10-3 and TRBJ2-3; TRBD2 might be the D (6 bases). Trimming removed 3 bases from V and 0 bases from J, with 10 bases in between. The germline V gene encodes CDR1 ENHRY and CDR2 SYGVKD. The CDR3 runs to 15 residues. In DNA form, the CDR3 reads TGTGCCATCAGTGATCTCGGGACTAGCACAGATACGCAGTATTTT. It translates to CAISDLGTSTDTQYF.

The rearrangement joins TRBV9 to TRBJ1-2; D may be TRBD1 (6 bases). The ends were cut back, 4 bases at V and 8 bases at J, with 15 bases in the middle. The V gene's germline CDR1 is SGDLS and CDR2 YYNGEE. The CDR3 covers 13 residues. DNA of the CDR3: TGTGCCAGCAGCACTCCCAGGGGAGAGGGCTACACCTTC. Encoded protein: CASSTPRGEGYTF.

To note about this clone: Additional DNA sequences in this sample encode the identical CDR3. The chain has TRBV2 and TRBJ2-7, with TRBD1 matching 8 bases. The CDR3 runs 13 residues. The V gene end was trimmed by 6 bases and the J gene end by 3 bases; junction bases not matched to a gene: 4. Looked up from germline, CDR1 is SNHLY and CDR2 is FYNNEI. CDR3 nucleotides: TGTGCCAGCAGGTACGGACAGGGCTACGAGCAGTACTTC. It yields the protein CASRYGQGYEQYF.

This chain connects TRBV5-5 to TRBJ1-1; TRBD1 matches 8 bases. The CDR3 has 16 amino acids. CDR1 and CDR2 (germline): SGHKS, YYEKEE (reference sequence). V dropped 2 bases and J dropped 0; count of bases not matched to a gene: 6. The CDR3 here is CASSLSGGLMNTEAFF. Here the CDR3 DNA reads TGTGCCAGCAGCTTATCAGGGGGCCTTATGAACACTGAAGCTTTCTTT.

The chain employs TRBV27 and TRBJ1-2; D may be TRBD1 (5 bases). The ends were cut back, 3 bases at V and 4 bases at J, with 12 bases in the middle. CDR3 length equals 14 residues. CDR1 is MNHEY and CDR2 is SMNVEV in the germline V gene (reference sequence). The CDR3 reads CASSLGREGYGYTF. The CDR3 DNA reads TGTGCCAGCAGTTTGGGCAGGGAGGGCTATGGCTACACCTTC.